One sample yielded the 29 T cell receptor beta chains listed below, sequenced in a study of blood T cells in healthy people across ages. With a J-beta primer mix and a sample-barcoded 5' primer, a second PCR ran roughly 7 to 11 cycles. Using its own MiXCR run on the 5' RACE reads, TCRdb lists one record per CDR3 protein. The data show over a million distinct CDR3 sequences, about 25% seen once. These data were also filed under a second study, of T cells of mothers and their children.

The sequencing input was blood. The receptors here all came from a girl aged 2 to 10 in good health.

In its sample, this clonotype was seen once. V is TRBV29-1 and J is TRBJ2-5; 7 bases line up with TRBD2. Matching the DNA end better, TRBJ2-1 makes the J call doubtful. The CDR3 is made up of 13 amino acids. From germline, CDR1 is SQVTM and CDR2 ANQGSEA. The CDR3 reads CSVERESGEEQFF. CDR3 nucleotides: TGCAGCGTTGAGCGGGAGTCGGGAGAGGAGCAGTTCTTC.

This clonotype has a handful of counts. V usage is TRBV12-3 or TRBV12-4 and J usage is TRBJ1-1; a possible D gene is TRBD1 (5 bases). The CDR3 extends over 16 amino acids. V was cut by 5 bases and J by 1 base, with 17 bases left in between. The DNA for the CDR3 is TGTGCCAGCAGTGGCGTCTGGGGCGGGAGGAACACTGAAGCTTTCTTT. Amino acid sequence: CASSGVWGGRNTEAFF.

CDR3 sequence reads: CASREAGEQFF. CDR3 coding DNA: TGTGCCAGCAGGGAAGCGGGTGAGCAGTTCTTC. The V and J genes are TRBV7-6 and TRBJ2-1; perhaps TRBD2 as D (6 bases). CDR1 SGHVS and CDR2 FNYEAQ come from the germline V gene. This CDR3 spans 11 amino acids. The V end lost 6 bases, the J end lost 9 bases, and 9 bases lay between the germline ends.

The chain recombines TRBV9 with TRBJ2-1; TRBD2 matches 7 bases. The CDR3 length is 16 residues. The germline V gene encodes CDR1 SGDLS and CDR2 YYNGEE. V lost 0 bases and J lost 7; bases outside the gene matches: 10. The CDR3: CASSVAGLPYDNEQFF. In nucleotides, the CDR3 is TGTGCCAGCAGCGTAGCGGGACTACCCTATGATAATGAGCAGTTCTTC.

The gene calls are TRBV12-3 or TRBV12-4 and TRBJ2-5; D not certain. The ends were cut back, 8 bases at V and 0 bases at J, with 16 bases in the middle. The CDR3 spans 15 residues. CDR3 bases: TGTGCCAGCGGTTGGGGAAATGGACACCAAGAGACCCAGTACTTC. As protein: CASGWGNGHQETQYF.

This chain uses TRBV5-6 with TRBJ2-2; D may be TRBD2 (6 bases). The CDR3 has 16 residues. Between the trimmed V and J ends, which lost 2 bases and 2 bases, there was a span of 13 bases. Germline assignment: CDR1 SGHDT and CDR2 YYEEEE. CDR3 coding DNA: TGTGCCAGCAGCTTAAGGGCTAGCGATAACACCGGGGAGCTGTTTTTT. Translated: CASSLRASDNTGELFF.

The genes are TRBV6-5 and TRBJ2-1, with a possible D match to TRBD2 (5 bases). This CDR3 contains 13 residues. The germline V gene has CDR1 MNHEY and CDR2 SVGAGI. Trimming shortened V by 7 bases and J by 6 bases, and 13 bases separated the two germline ends. The CDR3 region is CASTILAGNEQFF. The CDR3 bases are TGTGCCAGCACGATCCTAGCAGGCAATGAGCAGTTCTTC.

The gene calls are TRBV7-3 and TRBJ2-4; no clear D gene. Germline V lookup: CDR1 SGHTA, CDR2 FQGTGA. The CDR3 consists of 16 residues. V dropped 1 base and J dropped 2 bases, with 12 bases sitting between them. CDR3 nucleotides: TGTGCCAGCAGCTTAAGAGGAACATCTTCCAAAAACATTCAGTACTTC. Translation: CASSLRGTSSKNIQYF.

This clonotype has only a few counts. The chain couples TRBV2 to TRBJ2-6; no clear D. Germline V lookup: CDR1 SNHLY, CDR2 FYNNEI. This CDR3 region has 16 residues. V lost 8 bases to trimming and J lost 0 bases, with 14 bases between them. CDR3 in DNA: TGTGCCAGCCGGGCTTCAAGGGCCTCTGGGGCCAACGTCCTGACTTTC. Protein sequence: CASRASRASGANVLTF.

This clonotype was counted only a few times. The gene calls are TRBV9 and TRBJ2-7; the D gene is possibly TRBD2 (5 bases). V lost 0 bases to trimming and J lost 5 bases, with 12 bases between them. This CDR3 is built from 14 residues. Germline assignment: CDR1 SGDLS and CDR2 YYNGEE. The CDR3, as DNA: TGTGCCAGCAGCGTAGCGGGATCATTCAACGAGCAGTACTTC. It is translated as CASSVAGSFNEQYF.

This clonotype has more than one count but fewer than ten. The chain is built from TRBV5-1 and TRBJ2-1; 8 nucleotides align to TRBD2. The CDR3 extends over 16 amino acids. The germline gives CDR1 SGHRS, CDR2 YFSETQ. V gave up 1 base and J gave up 8 bases; unmatched junction bases: 11. The CDR3 DNA reads TGCGCCAGCAGCTTGCGACAGCCGGGAGGGACTGATGAGCAGTTCTTC. Its translation: CASSLRQPGGTDEQFF.

This clonotype has just a few counts. As the CDR3 is not closed by the conserved phenylalanine or tryptophan, this likely results from a read error. The chain recombines TRBV28 with TRBJ1-2; D is ambiguous. This CDR3 comprises 16 residues. V was shortened by 3 bases and J by 4 bases, with 18 bases between the two germline ends. Germline V lookup: CDR1 MDHEN, CDR2 SYDVKM. This chain's CDR3 is CASSLGPRRGLYGYTL. CDR3 nucleotides: TGTGCCAGCAGTTTGGGCCCAAGACGAGGCCTCTATGGCTACACCCTC.

The chain joins TRBV5-1 to TRBJ2-5; 9 nucleotides align to TRBD2. The trim removed 1 base at V and 4 bases at J, leaving 5 bases unmatched. The CDR3 covers 15 residues. Germline V gene data show CDR1 as SGHRS and CDR2 as YFSETQ. The CDR3: CASSLSLAGRETQYF. DNA of the CDR3: TGCGCCAGCAGCTTGAGCCTAGCGGGGAGAGAGACCCAGTACTTC.

This chain joins TRBV2 and TRBJ2-7; D gene ambiguous. Trimming cost V 1 base and J 2 bases, with 9 bases left between them. Germline CDR1 SNHLY, CDR2 FYNNEI. The CDR3 spans 14 residues. CDR3 sequence (DNA): TGTGCCAGCAGTGAAGGGGCCATGACCTACGAGCAGTACTTC. Translated, it gives CASSEGAMTYEQYF.

V and J are TRBV20-1 and TRBJ1-1, with D maybe TRBD1 (6 bases). CDR1 is DFQATT, CDR2 SNEGSKA, per germline (reference sequence). The CDR3 is made up of 14 amino acids. Trimming removed 4 bases at V and 3 bases at J, with 15 bases between. The CDR3 DNA follows: TGCAGTGCTAAGTTGTGGGGGGCGTACACTGAAGCTTTCTTT. Its protein is CSAKLWGAYTEAFF.

In this sample, this clonotype turned up a few times. The gene calls are TRBV5-1 and TRBJ2-1; 9 bases line up with TRBD2. This CDR3 is 14 amino acids long. J was trimmed by 9 bases and V by 0 bases; bases with no gene match: 4. Germline assignment: CDR1 SGHRS and CDR2 YFSETQ. Here the CDR3 DNA reads TGCGCCAGCAGCTTGGGTAGCGGGAGTACTGAGCAGTTCTTC. It yields the protein CASSLGSGSTEQFF. The complete variable domain, with remaining parts taken from reference TRBV5-1 and TRBJ2-1, reads KAGVTQTPRYLIKTRGQQVTLSCSPISGHRSVSWYQQTPGQGLQFLFEYFSETQRNKGNFPGRFSGRQFSNSRSEMNVSTLELGDSALYLCASSLGSGSTEQFFGPGTRLTVL.

The chain couples TRBV11-2 to TRBJ2-3; possibly TRBD2 for D (5 bases). Trimming took 5 bases from V and 1 from J, leaving 13 bases between them. CDR3 length: 15 amino acids. Germline V gives CDR1 SGHAT, CDR2 FQNNGV. CDR3 nucleotides: TGTGCCAGCAGCCACGCGAGGGCCGGCACAGATACGCAGTATTTT. It yields the protein CASSHARAGTDTQYF. The whole variable domain, filled in from reference TRBV11-2 and TRBJ2-3, reads EAGVAQSPRYKIIEKRQSVAFWCNPISGHATLYWYQQILGQGPKLLIQFQNNGVVDDSQLPKDRFSAERLKGVDSTLKIQPAKLEDSAVYLCASSHARAGTDTQYFGPGTRLTVL.

CDR3 sequence: CASIGILPTEAFF. CDR3 DNA sequence: TGTGCCAGCATCGGCATTCTTCCCACTGAAGCTTTCTTT. V gene TRBV25-1 combines with J gene TRBJ1-1, with D unclear. V gave up 7 bases and J gave up 4 bases, with 13 bases separating them. CDR1 MGHDK and CDR2 SYGVNS come from the germline V gene. The length of the CDR3 is 13 residues.

The rearrangement links TRBV28 to TRBJ2-1; D unresolved. Germline V lookup: CDR1 MDHEN, CDR2 SYDVKM. The length of the CDR3 is 13 residues. The V end was cut by 1 base, the J end by 8 bases, with 9 bases between. The CDR3 DNA sequence: TGTGCCAGCAGTTTATTAGGCGAGGATGAGCAGTTCTTC. As protein: CASSLLGEDEQFF.

V is TRBV6-1 and J is TRBJ2-3; TRBD2 agrees at 10 bases. With 7 bases clipped from V and 0 bases from J, the junction kept 10 bases outside the gene matches. The CDR3 sequence is 17 residues long. The germline gives CDR1 MNHNS, CDR2 SASEGT. CDR3 loop: CASTLSGGATSTDTQYF. The CDR3 coding sequence is TGTGCCAGCACCTTAAGCGGGGGGGCTACTAGCACAGATACGCAGTATTTT.

The V gene is TRBV11-2, the J gene TRBJ2-5; D not certain. Trimming cost V 7 bases and J 7 bases, with 16 bases left between them. From germline, CDR1 is SGHAT and CDR2 FQNNGV. The CDR3 covers 13 residues. The DNA for the CDR3 is TGTGCCAGCATCCCCGGGCCCTCAGGGACCCAGTACTTC. The encoded protein is CASIPGPSGTQYF.

CDR3 nucleotide sequence: TGTGCCAGCAGCCAAAATGAGATAGGGTATGAGCAGTTCTTC. This encodes CASSQNEIGYEQFF. This rearrangement joins TRBV3-1 to TRBJ2-1; D gene ambiguous. CDR1 LGHDT and CDR2 YNNKEL come from the germline V gene (reference sequence). This CDR3 is 14 amino acids long. The germline V and J ends were trimmed by 2 bases and 8 bases, with 13 bases remaining between them.

V usage is TRBV9 and J usage is TRBJ2-5; D gene unclear. CDR1 and CDR2 (germline): SGDLS, YYNGEE. This CDR3 comprises 13 residues. Trimming took off 3 bases at V and 5 bases at J, with 11 bases between the two ends. The CDR3 nucleotides read TGTGCCAGCAGCGGTAGATACGGGGAGACCCAGTACTTC. Protein sequence: CASSGRYGETQYF.

A few counts support this clonotype. This chain uses TRBV6-6 with TRBJ2-5; D unclear. Near its end, the DNA agrees better with TRBJ2-7, so the J call may be wrong. Per germline, CDR1 MNHNY and CDR2 SVGAGI (reference sequence). This CDR3 comprises 12 residues. The CDR3 DNA reads as TGTGCCAGCAGCCCTAGGTCCGGCGAGCAGTACTTC. Translated, it gives CASSPRSGEQYF.

The CDR3 is CASSLVAIHEQYF. The CDR3, as DNA: TGTGCCAGCAGCTTAGTGGCGATCCACGAGCAGTACTTC. This chain joins TRBV11-2 and TRBJ2-7; D unresolved. Deletions cut 1 base from V and 5 bases from J, with 9 bases between. The germline CDR1 and CDR2 sequences are SGHAT and FQNNGV. CDR3 length: 13 residues.

This clonotype was observed a few times. V and J are TRBV13 and TRBJ2-1; TRBD2 is a possible D gene (5 bases). V was cut by 5 bases and J by 2 bases, with 16 bases left in between. Germline assignment: CDR1 PRHDT and CDR2 FYEKMQ (reference sequence). The CDR3 extends over 16 amino acids. CDR3 region: CASSPAASRPYNEQFF. In DNA, the CDR3 is TGTGCCAGCAGCCCCGCTGCTAGCCGTCCCTACAATGAGCAGTTCTTC.

This chain links TRBV2 with TRBJ1-1; no clear D. CDR1 is SNHLY and CDR2 is FYNNEI in the germline V gene. The germline V and J ends were trimmed by 5 bases and 2 bases, with 9 bases remaining between them. The CDR3 covers 13 residues. DNA of the CDR3: TGTGCCAGCAGTAGGTGGATAAACACTGAAGCTTTCTTT. Its protein is CASSRWINTEAFF.

The chain links TRBV7-9 to TRBJ1-1, with TRBD1 as a possible D gene (5 bases). The CDR3 runs 12 residues. Germline lookup yields CDR1 SEHNR and CDR2 FQNEAQ (reference sequence). V was trimmed by 8 bases and J by 6 bases, leaving 13 bases between them. The CDR3 nucleotides are TGTGCCAGCGGCTACCAAGGGGCTGAAGCTTTCTTT. Its protein is CASGYQGAEAFF.

A few counts support this clonotype. The chain has TRBV20-1 and TRBJ2-5; the match to TRBD2 covers 11 bases. The closer fit of TRBJ2-7 to the DNA end suggests the J call may be wrong. This CDR3 is 16 amino acids long. CDR1 is DFQATT, CDR2 SNEGSKA, per germline (reference sequence). CDR3 sequence: CSAHETTSGSPYEQYF. CDR3 in DNA: TGCAGTGCTCACGAGACTACTAGCGGGAGTCCCTACGAGCAGTACTTC.